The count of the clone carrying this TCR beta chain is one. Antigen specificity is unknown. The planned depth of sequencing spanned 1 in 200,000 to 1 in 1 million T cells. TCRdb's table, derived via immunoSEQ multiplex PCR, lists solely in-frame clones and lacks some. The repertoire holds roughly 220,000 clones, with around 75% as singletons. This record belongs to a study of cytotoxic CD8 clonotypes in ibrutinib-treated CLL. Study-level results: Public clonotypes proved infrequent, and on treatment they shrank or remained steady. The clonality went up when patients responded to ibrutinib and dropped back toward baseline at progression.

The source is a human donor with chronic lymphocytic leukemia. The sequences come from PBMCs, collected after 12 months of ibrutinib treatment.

The CDR3: CSAENNEQFF. Here the CDR3 DNA reads TGCAGTGCGGAGAACAATGAGCAGTTCTTC. The rearrangement uses TRBV20-1 and TRBJ2-1; D call uncertain. Germline V gives CDR1 DFQATT, CDR2 SNEGSKA (reference sequence). This CDR3 has 10 amino acids. Between the trimmed V and J ends, which lost 6 bases and 5 bases, there was a span of 5 bases.